One sample yielded the 23 T cell receptor beta chains listed below, sequenced in a study of cytomegalovirus exposure and HLA in healthy donors (dated by TCRdb to about 2017). Library method: the immunoSEQ multiplex PCR assay. A mixture of 60 forward primers for TCR Vbeta segments and 13 reverse primers for TCR Jbeta segments was used in the multiplex PCR. TCRdb stores this immuneACCESS table with in-frame sequences only. Part of the clones is absent; in the studies checked, under half of the shortfall reflects unresolved V genes, and no reason is known for the rest. Present in this sample are over 150,000 clones, 70% to 75% of which were seen just once. Approximately 2.9% of the sample is in the top ten clones. Sequenced sample: PBMCs. These receptors originate from a male donor in good health and CMV-seronegative.

This chain uses TRBV28 with TRBJ1-3; D uncertain. Germline-derived CDR1 and CDR2 are MDHEN and SYDVKM. Trimming cost V 5 bases and J 0 bases, with 14 bases left between them. The CDR3 is 16 amino acids. The CDR3 bases are TGTGCCAGCAGTCCCACTGACTGGAGCTCTGGAAACACCATATATTTT. As protein: CASSPTDWSSGNTIYF.

The V gene is TRBV30, the J gene TRBJ2-1; D might be TRBD1 (6 bases). Germline loops: CDR1 GTSNPN, CDR2 SVGIG (reference sequence). The CDR3 extends over 14 amino acids. Trimming shortened V by 2 bases and J by 10 bases, and 18 bases separated the two germline ends. This chain's CDR3 is CAWSLGQGSREQFF. CDR3 sequence (DNA): TGTGCCTGGAGTTTGGGACAAGGGTCAAGGGAGCAGTTCTTC. Filled out from reference TRBV30 and TRBJ2-1, the complete variable domain reads SQTIHQWPATLVQPVGSPLSLECTVEGTSNPNLYWYRQAAGRGLQLLFYSVGIGQISSEVPQNLSASRPQDRQFILSSKKLLLSDSGFYLCAWSLGQGSREQFFGPGTRLTVL.

This clone was counted between two and nine times. The chain joins TRBV6-1 to TRBJ2-6; D might be TRBD1 (6 bases). Looked up from germline, CDR1 is MNHNS and CDR2 is SASEGT. This CDR3 spans 16 amino acids. V lost 2 bases and J lost 0, with 8 bases in between. The CDR3 protein is CASSEMDSSGANVLTF. CDR3 DNA: TGTGCCAGCAGTGAAATGGACAGCTCTGGGGCCAACGTCCTGACTTTC.

The chain links TRBV25-1 to TRBJ1-2; no firm D call. Germline V gene lookup returns CDR1 MGHDK and CDR2 SYGVNS. The CDR3 has 14 amino acids. V was shortened by 4 bases and J by 2 bases, with 11 bases between the two germline ends. In DNA, the CDR3 is TGTGCCAGCAGTGCCGGACTCCCAAACTATGGCTACACCTTC. Translated: CASSAGLPNYGYTF.

This clone was recorded only once. The chain is built from TRBV28 and TRBJ2-3; D perhaps matches TRBD1 (6 bases). Germline-derived CDR1 and CDR2 are MDHEN and SYDVKM. The CDR3 is made up of 13 amino acids. V lost 7 bases to trimming and J lost 0 bases, with 8 bases between them. CDR3 sequence (DNA): TGTGCCAGCATGGGGACAAGCACAGATACGCAGTATTTT. Encoded protein: CASMGTSTDTQYF.

This clone was detected a few times. V gene TRBV5-1 combines with J gene TRBJ2-7; TRBD1 might be the D (6 bases). The CDR3 spans 14 residues. With 3 bases removed from V and 1 base from J, the gap between germline ends came to 11 bases. Germline loops: CDR1 SGHRS, CDR2 YFSETQ. For the CDR3, the DNA is TGCGCCAGCAGCTCTTATGGACAGTCCTACGAGCAGTACTTC. Its protein product is CASSSYGQSYEQYF.

This chain joins TRBV9 and TRBJ1-6, with D hard to call. The CDR3 is 14 residues long. Trimming removed 0 bases at V and 11 bases at J, with 12 bases between. Per germline, CDR1 SGDLS and CDR2 YYNGEE. CDR3 sequence: CASSVDTEIPPLHF. The CDR3 DNA reads as TGTGCCAGCAGCGTAGACACAGAAATTCCACCCCTCCACTTT.

This clone has just one count. The V gene is TRBV6-5, the J gene TRBJ2-7; 16 nucleotides align to TRBD2. This CDR3 comprises 16 residues. Germline-derived CDR1 and CDR2 are MNHEY and SVGAGI. Trimming cost V 4 bases and J 4 bases; bases outside gene matches: 4. CDR3 amino acids: CASSWGLAGGKYEQYF. CDR3 coding DNA: TGTGCCAGCAGTTGGGGACTAGCGGGAGGGAAGTACGAGCAGTACTTC.

This clone has just one count. The chain couples TRBV19 to TRBJ1-2; 9 bases fit TRBD1. There are 14 residues in the CDR3. Looked up from germline, CDR1 is LNHDA and CDR2 is SQIVND (reference sequence). The V segment lost 7 bases and the J segment 4 bases; nucleotides outside the gene matches: 7. The CDR3 protein is CASTPGQGSYGYTF. CDR3 DNA sequence: TGTGCCAGTACTCCGGGACAGGGATCCTATGGCTACACCTTC.

This clone occurred once. The chain has TRBV6-1 and TRBJ2-7; possible D gene TRBD1, 6 bases. The ends were cut back, 6 bases at V and 5 bases at J, with 20 bases in the middle. The germline V gene has CDR1 MNHNS and CDR2 SASEGT. This CDR3 is 15 amino acids long. The CDR3 bases are TGTGCCAGCAGAAGCATGGGGGCAGGGAGCGACGAGCAGTACTTC. Protein: CASRSMGAGSDEQYF.

The chain uses TRBV25-1 and TRBJ1-6; the D gene is possibly TRBD1 (5 bases). V shed 4 bases and J shed 6 bases, with 13 bases lying between them. There are 15 residues in the CDR3. Per germline, CDR1 MGHDK and CDR2 SYGVNS. In DNA form, the CDR3 reads TGTGCCAGCAGTGGCAGGGTGATGGGTAATTCACCCCTCCACTTT. Translating gives CASSGRVMGNSPLHF.

This sequence joins TRBV6-5 and TRBJ1-1; perhaps TRBD1 as D (6 bases). The ends were cut back, 6 bases at V and 0 bases at J, with 11 bases in the middle. CDR3 length: 14 residues. CDR1 MNHEY and CDR2 SVGAGI come from the germline V gene. This chain's CDR3 is CASSGGPMNTEAFF. For the CDR3, the DNA is TGTGCCAGCAGCGGGGGGCCGATGAACACTGAAGCTTTCTTT.

The chain combines TRBV6-6 with TRBJ1-1, with D maybe TRBD1 (6 bases). This CDR3 comprises 14 residues. The germline gives CDR1 MNHNY, CDR2 SVGAGI (reference sequence). V lost 5 bases and J 1 base, leaving 11 bases between the germline ends. CDR3 sequence reads: CASSLDRQNTEAFF. The CDR3 DNA sequence: TGTGCCAGCAGTCTCGACAGGCAGAACACTGAAGCTTTCTTT.

The chain employs TRBV6-6 and TRBJ1-2; no firm D call. Trimming shortened V by 2 bases and J by 1 base, and 14 bases separated the two germline ends. The CDR3 loop spans 16 amino acids. Germline V CDR1 and CDR2: MNHNY, SVGAGI (reference sequence). The CDR3 coding sequence is TGTGCCAGCAGTTACGGAGTGGTCGGGAGTAACTATGGCTACACCTTC. The encoded protein is CASSYGVVGSNYGYTF.

This chain connects TRBV27 to TRBJ2-7; 9 bases fit TRBD1. J gave up 5 bases and V 5 bases, and 4 bases lay outside the gene matches. The germline CDR1 and CDR2 sequences are MNHEY and SMNVEV (reference sequence). The CDR3 spans 13 residues. The CDR3 DNA reads as TGTGCCAGCAGTCAGTGGACAGGGGACGAGCAGTACTTC. It translates to CASSQWTGDEQYF.

The chain has TRBV29-1 and TRBJ2-5; the match to TRBD2 covers 12 bases. The CDR3 totals 16 residues. V was pared by 8 bases and J by 1 base, with 11 bases of the junction left unmatched. CDR1 and CDR2 from the germline V gene are SQVTM and ANQGSEA. CDR3 in amino acids: CSPRVLAGGPQETQYF. DNA of the CDR3: TGCAGCCCTCGAGTTCTAGCGGGAGGGCCCCAAGAGACCCAGTACTTC.

The CDR3 here is CASSGTGTGQPQHF. The CDR3 region has the DNA TGTGCCAGTAGTGGAACAGGGACAGGTCAGCCCCAGCATTTT. The chain carries TRBV19 and TRBJ1-5; 8 nucleotides line up with TRBD1. J was trimmed by 6 bases and V by 5 bases; bases with no gene match: 6. The CDR3 extends over 14 amino acids. Germline-derived CDR1 and CDR2 are LNHDA and SQIVND (reference sequence).

This chain's CDR3 is CASSMNSRYNEQFF. The CDR3 DNA is TGTGCCAGTAGTATGAATAGCCGCTACAATGAGCAGTTCTTC. This chain connects TRBV19 to TRBJ2-1; D gene ambiguous. The V gene's germline CDR1 is LNHDA and CDR2 SQIVND (reference sequence). The germline V and J ends were trimmed by 3 bases and 3 bases, with 9 bases remaining between them. The CDR3 has 14 amino acids. The full variable domain, its missing parts supplied by reference TRBV19 and TRBJ2-1, is DGGITQSPKYLFRKEGQNVTLSCEQNLNHDAMYWYRQDPGQGLRLIYYSQIVNDFQKGDIAEGYSVSREKKESFPLTVTSAQKNPTAFYLCASSMNSRYNEQFFGPGTRLTVL.

On this clone itself: Other DNA sequences in the sample encode the same CDR3. The chain carries TRBV5-6 and TRBJ1-5; the match to TRBD1 covers 7 bases. J was trimmed by 2 bases and V by 2 bases; bases with no gene match: 1. There are 14 residues in the CDR3. From germline, CDR1 is SGHDT and CDR2 YYEEEE. Written as DNA, the CDR3 is TGTGCCAGCAGCTTAGGGACAGGCAATCAGCCCCAGCATTTT. Residues: CASSLGTGNQPQHF.

This clone has more than one count but fewer than ten. The rearrangement joins TRBV2 to TRBJ1-5; 7 bases agree with TRBD1. Germline trimming cut 5 bases from V and 6 bases from J; bases unmatched to any gene: 4. This CDR3 contains 13 residues. Per germline, CDR1 SNHLY and CDR2 FYNNEI. For the CDR3, the DNA is TGTGCCAGCAGTTTAGGGGGCGGTCAGCCCCAGCATTTT. Translated: CASSLGGGQPQHF.

The chain joins TRBV6-6 to TRBJ2-1; 8 positions agree with TRBD2. There are 15 residues in the CDR3. J was trimmed by 7 bases and V by 4 bases; bases with no gene match: 9. Germline CDR1 is MNHNY and CDR2 is SVGAGI (reference sequence). The CDR3 loop is CASSSPGGPRNEQFF. The CDR3 DNA is TGTGCCAGCAGTTCCCCGGGGGGGCCACGGAATGAGCAGTTCTTC.

On this clone: Other nucleotide sequences from this sample produce the same CDR3. The rearrangement uses TRBV28 and TRBJ2-7; no clear D gene. Germline CDR1 is MDHEN and CDR2 is SYDVKM. Trimming removed 3 bases at V and 0 bases at J, with 15 bases between. The CDR3 is 16 amino acids. The CDR3 protein is CASSFHLAVLSYEQYF. Here the CDR3 DNA reads TGTGCCAGCAGTTTCCACTTAGCTGTTCTCTCCTACGAGCAGTACTTC. Complete variable domain (other parts from reference TRBV28 and TRBJ2-7): DVKVTQSSRYLVKRTGEKVFLECVQDMDHENMFWYRQDPGLGLRLIYFSYDVKMKEKGDIPEGYSVSREKKERFSLILESASTNQTSMYLCASSFHLAVLSYEQYFGPGTRLTVT.

This chain uses TRBV28 with TRBJ1-1; 10 bases map to TRBD1. The CDR3 sequence is 12 residues long. Germline V lookup: CDR1 MDHEN, CDR2 SYDVKM. Trimming removed 10 bases from V and 5 bases from J; junction bases left unmatched: 4. The CDR3 DNA is TGTGCCACCCGGACAGGGGGGACTGAAGCTTTCTTT. The encoded protein is CATRTGGTEAFF.